The T cell receptor (beta chain) described here comes from a study of T cells after yellow fever vaccination. The study's findings and limits: After the booster, about 95% of CD4 and more than 75% of CD8 primary-response clones were re-detected.

Making TCR cDNA involved 5'RACE template switching, which added UMIs and a universal primer site. Via MiXCR, TCRdb re-called the 5' RACE reads, giving one row per CDR3 protein. The repertoire has around 150,000 distinct CDR3 sequences, around 7% of them found once; the top ten carry roughly 2.5%. In regard to this clonotype: The antigen remains undetermined.

V gave up 5 bases and J gave up 0 bases, with 11 bases separating them. The CDR3 is 15 amino acids. Per germline, CDR1 LNHDA and CDR2 SQIVND (reference sequence). This clonotype was sampled from a man aged 18 to 29 who received the YFV17D yellow fever vaccine. This sample comprised CD4+ T cells sorted from PBMCs, obtained around 5 days after the first yellow fever vaccination. The V call is TRBV19, the J call TRBJ1-5; D gene ambiguous. The CDR3 DNA is TGTGCCAGTAGTTGGTCAGCCTATAGCAATCAGCCCCAGCATTTT. Protein: CASSWSAYSNQPQHF. The entire variable domain, with the rest obtained from reference TRBV19 and TRBJ1-5, is as follows: DGGITQSPKYLFRKEGQNVTLSCEQNLNHDAMYWYRQDPGQGLRLIYYSQIVNDFQKGDIAEGYSVSREKKESFPLTVTSAQKNPTAFYLCASSWSAYSNQPQHFGDGTRLSIL.